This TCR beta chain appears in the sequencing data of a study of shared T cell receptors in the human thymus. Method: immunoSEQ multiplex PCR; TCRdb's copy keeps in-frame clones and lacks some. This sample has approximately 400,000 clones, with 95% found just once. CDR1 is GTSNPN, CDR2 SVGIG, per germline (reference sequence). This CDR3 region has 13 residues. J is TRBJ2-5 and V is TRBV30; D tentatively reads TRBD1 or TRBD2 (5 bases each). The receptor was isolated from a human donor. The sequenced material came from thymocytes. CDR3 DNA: TGTGCTTCAGTGCTGGGACCACAAGAGACCCAGTACTTC. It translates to CASVLGPQETQYF.